Shown below are 18 T cell receptor beta chains from a single sample sequenced in a study of T cell changes during pregnancy in multiple sclerosis. This table comes from immunoSEQ multiplex PCR, and its TCRdb copy is limited to in-frame clones, with some not included. This table holds some 71,000 clones, just over 90% found once. The sample in question was peripheral blood, obtained after pregnancy. Receptors were obtained from a female donor with multiple sclerosis, enrolled in a pregnancy study.

The chain links TRBV6-1 to TRBJ1-1; a possible D gene is TRBD1 (5 bases). The germline CDR1 and CDR2 sequences are MNHNS and SASEGT. V was cut by 2 bases and J by 3 bases, with 10 bases left in between. The CDR3 is 14 amino acids. The CDR3 spells CASSEQGLDTEAFF. CDR3 coding DNA: TGTGCCAGCAGTGAACAGGGCCTTGACACTGAAGCTTTCTTT.

The chain is built from TRBV5-5 and TRBJ2-1, with 7 bases that match TRBD2. Trimming took 3 bases from V and 2 from J; bases not matched to a gene: 2. This CDR3 contains 14 residues. Germline CDR1 is SGHKS and CDR2 is YYEKEE (reference sequence). CDR3 nucleotides: TGTGCCAGCAGCTGGGGACTACCCTACAATGAGCAGTTCTTC. As protein: CASSWGLPYNEQFF.

The chain is built from TRBV6-1 and TRBJ2-7, with TRBD2 identical over 12 bases. Trimming removed 6 bases from V and 6 bases from J; junction bases left unmatched: 6. Per germline, CDR1 MNHNS and CDR2 SASEGT. The CDR3 totals 14 residues. The CDR3 DNA reads as TGTGCCAGCAGGGAAACTAGCGGGAGGAGCGAGCAGTACTTC. It yields the protein CASRETSGRSEQYF.

The V and J genes are TRBV20-1 and TRBJ1-1, with 7 bases lining up with TRBD1. The V and J ends lost 7 bases and 4 bases, in that order; junction bases with no gene match: 3. Per germline, CDR1 DFQATT and CDR2 SNEGSKA (reference sequence). CDR3 length: 11 amino acids. The CDR3 coding sequence is TGCAGTGTAACAGGGGTCACTGAAGCTTTCTTT. It yields the protein CSVTGVTEAFF.

The chain carries TRBV18 and TRBJ1-5; D is unclear. There are 14 residues in the CDR3. CDR1 and CDR2 (germline): KGHSH, LQKENI. With 2 bases removed from V and 2 bases from J, the gap between germline ends came to 7 bases. CDR3 region: CASSPGEGNQPQHF. The CDR3 nucleotides are TGTGCCAGCTCACCAGGGGAGGGCAATCAGCCCCAGCATTTT.

The genes are TRBV5-4 and TRBJ2-7; TRBD2 aligns across 13 bases. CDR1 and CDR2 (germline): SGHNT, YYREEE (reference sequence). Trimming cost V 4 bases and J 3 bases; bases outside gene matches: 7. CDR3 length: 16 amino acids. CDR3 residues: CASSDGTSGDHYEQYF. CDR3 sequence (DNA): TGTGCCAGCAGCGATGGGACTAGCGGGGACCACTACGAGCAGTACTTC.

The chain carries TRBV21-1 and TRBJ2-1; the D call TRBD2 from the table was never checked on the DNA. TRBV21-1 represents a pseudogene. CDR3 length: 16 residues. CDR3 coding DNA: TGTGCCACCCTTGACCGGGCTAGCGGGAGAGGCAATGAGCAGTTCTTC. Encoded protein: CATLDRASGRGNEQFF.

V is TRBV5-1 and J is TRBJ2-5; 9 nucleotides align to TRBD2. After removal of 2 bases from V and 1 base from J, the junction contained 6 bases not matched to a gene. The CDR3 runs 16 residues. Per germline, CDR1 SGHRS and CDR2 YFSETQ. The CDR3, as DNA: TGCGCCAGCAGCTTAGGTCTAGCGGGGATCCAAGAGACCCAGTACTTC. It translates to CASSLGLAGIQETQYF.

This chain uses TRBV19 with TRBJ2-7; 9 bases align to TRBD1. CDR3 size: 14 residues. Germline V lookup: CDR1 LNHDA, CDR2 SQIVND (reference sequence). Trimming cost V 5 bases and J 6 bases; bases outside gene matches: 8. Here the CDR3 reads CASSPDRGIIEQYF. CDR3 in DNA: TGTGCCAGTAGTCCTGACAGGGGGATCATCGAGCAGTACTTC.

The sample holds one count of this clone. The chain links TRBV30 to TRBJ2-5; perhaps TRBD2 as D (6 bases). Trimming stripped 1 base from V and 5 bases from J, with 17 bases between. Germline CDR1 is GTSNPN and CDR2 is SVGIG (reference sequence). The CDR3 loop spans 15 amino acids. The DNA of the CDR3 is TGTGCCTGGAGTGGAACTAGCAGGGAAGGGGAGACCCAGTACTTC. Protein sequence: CAWSGTSREGETQYF. Looking up the rest from reference TRBV30 and TRBJ2-5 gives the full variable domain: SQTIHQWPATLVQPVGSPLSLECTVEGTSNPNLYWYRQAAGRGLQLLFYSVGIGQISSEVPQNLSASRPQDRQFILSSKKLLLSDSGFYLCAWSGTSREGETQYFGPGTRLLVL.

CDR3 sequence: CASSLEASRSTDTQYF. The CDR3 DNA reads TGCGCCAGCAGCTTGGAAGCTAGCCGTAGCACAGATACGCAGTATTTT. This chain connects TRBV5-1 to TRBJ2-3, with D perhaps matching TRBD2 (5 bases). Deletions cut 0 bases from V and 0 bases from J, with 11 bases between. Germline V CDR1 and CDR2: SGHRS, YFSETQ. The CDR3 runs to 16 residues. The full variable domain, its missing parts supplied by reference TRBV5-1 and TRBJ2-3, is KAGVTQTPRYLIKTRGQQVTLSCSPISGHRSVSWYQQTPGQGLQFLFEYFSETQRNKGNFPGRFSGRQFSNSRSEMNVSTLELGDSALYLCASSLEASRSTDTQYFGPGTRLTVL.

The V and J genes are TRBV7-2 and TRBJ1-6; D gene unclear. V lost 5 bases and J lost 7, with 15 bases in between. The CDR3 has 15 residues. CDR1 is SGHTA and CDR2 is FQGNSA in the germline V gene. The CDR3 DNA sequence: TGTGCCAGCAGCCCGCCCCCAGCAGGCAATTCACCCCTCCACTTT. Its translation is CASSPPPAGNSPLHF.

The chain links TRBV6-6 to TRBJ2-1; 8 bases match TRBD2. Germline CDR1 reads MNHNY; CDR2 reads SVGAGI (reference sequence). The CDR3 has 16 amino acids. V shed 4 bases and J 6 bases; nucleotides not matched to a gene: 11. CDR3: CASSLGSGLVINEQFF. CDR3 in DNA: TGTGCCAGCAGTTTGGGTTCGGGACTAGTGATCAATGAGCAGTTCTTC.

The chain joins TRBV5-8 to TRBJ2-1; TRBD2 matches 13 bases. The CDR3 is 16 residues long. Germline values: CDR1 SGHTS, CDR2 YDEGEE. Trimming at V came to 0 bases and at J to 8 bases, leaving 5 bases not matched to a gene. The CDR3 protein is CASSLARTSGSDEQFF. CDR3 coding DNA: TGTGCCAGCAGCTTGGCCCGGACTAGCGGGAGTGATGAGCAGTTCTTC.

This chain connects TRBV19 to TRBJ1-1, with D unresolved. The CDR3 contains 13 residues. V was trimmed by 3 bases and J by 5 bases, leaving 10 bases between them. The germline CDR1 and CDR2 sequences are LNHDA and SQIVND (reference sequence). For the CDR3, the DNA is TGTGCCAGTAGTATCCTGGGCAATACTGAAGCTTTCTTT. Translation gives CASSILGNTEAFF. The whole variable domain, remainder taken from reference TRBV19 and TRBJ1-1, is DGGITQSPKYLFRKEGQNVTLSCEQNLNHDAMYWYRQDPGQGLRLIYYSQIVNDFQKGDIAEGYSVSREKKESFPLTVTSAQKNPTAFYLCASSILGNTEAFFGQGTRLTVV.

The chain links TRBV5-4 to TRBJ1-1; no definite D call. This CDR3 has 14 residues. Trimming removed 7 bases from V and 0 bases from J, with 13 bases in between. Germline loops: CDR1 SGHNT, CDR2 YYREEE (reference sequence). CDR3 protein: CASRTHLVNTEAFF. In nucleotides, the CDR3 is TGTGCCAGCCGAACACACCTTGTGAACACTGAAGCTTTCTTT.

The chain joins TRBV27 to TRBJ2-7, with TRBD2 matching over 7 bases. The CDR3 has 15 residues. Germline loops: CDR1 MNHEY, CDR2 SMNVEV (reference sequence). Unmatched junction bases numbered 13, after V lost 6 bases and J lost 5 bases. The CDR3 region is CASRTPSGAPNEQYF. The CDR3 nucleotides are TGTGCCAGCAGAACCCCTAGCGGAGCCCCCAACGAGCAGTACTTC.

J is TRBJ2-7 and V is TRBV6-5; tentative D call: TRBD2 (6 bases). CDR1 and CDR2 from the germline V gene are MNHEY and SVGAGI. The CDR3 extends over 14 amino acids. V dropped 2 bases and J dropped 2 bases, with 10 bases sitting between them. The CDR3 DNA is TGTGCCAGCAGTTACGTCGGGGGTCCCTACGAGCAGTACTTC. Translation: CASSYVGGPYEQYF.